This T cell receptor beta chain was identified during a study of tumor-infiltrating lymphocytes in primary liver carcinoma. Study details: Sample yields, roughly 3.65 to 7.13 million productive TCRbeta reads, were similar across the tissue types. Whole-study results and caveats: Since the samples were bulk and unsorted, the CD4+ and CD8+ repertoires were not compared.

Unmatched junction bases numbered 11, after V lost 5 bases and J lost 7 bases. The length of the CDR3 is 16 residues. TCR beta cDNA was made from approximately 500 ng total RNA with a constant-region primer. Nested multiplex PCR, run for three rounds with slightly modified ARM-PCR, yielded TCR beta libraries. Two initial PCR rounds of roughly 10 cycles each paired TRBV1-TRBV30 forward primers with a C-beta reverse primer. MiXCR was run by TCRdb on the multiplex PCR reads, yielding one entry per CDR3 protein. The sample records over 250,000 distinct CDR3 sequences, roughly three fifths being singletons. This clonotype was detected only a few times. Antigen specificity is unknown. The source of the blood RNA was unsorted whole blood, and germline DNA was extracted as well. Blood samples of around 4 milliliters were drawn preoperatively.

Specimen: peripheral blood. The source of this sequence is a woman in her 30s with primary liver carcinoma and hepatitis B virus infection. The V gene is TRBV12-3 or TRBV12-4, the J gene TRBJ2-1, with 10 bases fitting TRBD2. DNA for the CDR3: TGTGCCAGCAGTCCCATCTCTAGCGGGAGAGGGAATGAGCAGTTCTTC. This codes for CASSPISSGRGNEQFF.